Shown below are 5 T cell receptor beta chains from a single sample sequenced in a study of regulatory T cells in long-lasting Graves disease. Sequencing libraries for TCR beta were prepared with iRepertoire HTBI primers and Arm-PCR of CDR3 regions. In TCRdb, the multiplex PCR reads were re-called with MiXCR into one record per CDR3 protein. Of hundreds of thousands of distinct CDR3 sequences detected, 13% appear once; the ten largest clones hold roughly 10%. Stated time point: newly diagnosed GD, antithyroid drugs for less than 3 months. From RNA extracted from PBMCs, the TCR library was made. These same data were also listed under a study on T cells in Graves' hyperthyroidism and ophthalmopathy.

Sample: peripheral blood mononuclear cells (PBMCs), taken at new diagnosis, from a patient treated with antithyroid drugs. These receptors all come from a man in his thirties or forties with Graves disease.

This clonotype was seen at least ten times. The genes are TRBV7-2 and TRBJ2-5; no definite D call. Germline values: CDR1 SGHTA, CDR2 FQGNSA. The CDR3 totals 13 residues. Between the trimmed V and J ends, which lost 0 bases and 5 bases, there was a span of 7 bases. This chain's CDR3 is CASSLAKSETQYF. Here the CDR3 DNA reads TGTGCCAGCAGCTTAGCCAAATCGGAGACCCAGTACTTC.

This rearrangement joins TRBV29-1 to TRBJ1-1; TRBD1 might be the D (6 bases). The V gene's germline CDR1 is SQVTM and CDR2 ANQGSEA. The CDR3 has 12 amino acids. The V gene lost 6 bases and the J gene lost 5 bases, with 13 bases spanning the gap. CDR3 sequence: CSVGWGRTEAFF. In DNA form, the CDR3 reads TGCAGCGTAGGTTGGGGGCGGACTGAAGCTTTCTTT.

The sample holds a few counts of this clonotype. The rearrangement uses TRBV2 and TRBJ1-2, with D unresolved. V lost 10 bases, J lost 4 bases, and 19 bases lay in between. CDR1 and CDR2 (germline): SNHLY, FYNNEI. The CDR3 extends over 14 amino acids. The CDR3 DNA is TGTGCCACCCCCACGGGCGGAAACGTCTATGGCTACACCTTC. This sequence encodes CATPTGGNVYGYTF.

This clonotype occurred many times. The chain is built from TRBV10-3 and TRBJ2-5, with D possibly matching TRBD2 (8 bases). There are 16 residues in the CDR3. Germline V gene data show CDR1 as ENHRY and CDR2 as SYGVKD. Between the trimmed V and J ends, which lost 3 bases and 2 bases, there was a span of 16 bases. In DNA form, the CDR3 reads TGTGCCATCAGTGATACGGGGGGGACAGCTCAAGAGACCCAGTACTTC. This sequence encodes CAISDTGGTAQETQYF.

This clonotype was recorded at least ten times. The chain has TRBV7-3 and TRBJ2-5, with 8 bases matching TRBD2. CDR3 length: 16 residues. The V segment lost 0 bases and the J segment 4 bases; nucleotides outside the gene matches: 7. Germline V lookup: CDR1 SGHTA, CDR2 FQGTGA. In nucleotides, the CDR3 is TGTGCCAGCAGCTTAACGGGCGGAGCGGGAGTAGAGACCCAGTACTTC. Amino acid sequence: CASSLTGGAGVETQYF.